What follows is one T cell receptor beta chain and its context. Antigen unknown. This sample was included in a study of cytomegalovirus exposure and HLA in healthy donors. Points from the study as a whole: After further analysis at a later stage, 17,000 or so TCR beta sequences were associated with HLA alleles at 0.05 false discovery rate.

The CDR3 is 14 residues long. Germline V lookup: CDR1 SGHDT, CDR2 YYEEEE. Trimming cost V 2 bases and J 3 bases; bases outside gene matches: 3. PCR used 60 Vbeta primers and 13 Jbeta primers. Clones were sequenced by immunoSEQ multiplex PCR, and TCRdb holds only the in-frame ones, with some missing. The table has 100,000 to 150,000 clones, roughly 80% seen once. This sequence was found in a boy aged 5 to 17 in good health and CMV-seronegative. The sample consisted of PBMCs. This chain uses TRBV5-6 with TRBJ2-5, with 8 bases aligning to TRBD1. CDR3: CASSFSTGEETQYF. The DNA for the CDR3 is TGTGCCAGCAGCTTCTCGACAGGGGAAGAGACCCAGTACTTC.